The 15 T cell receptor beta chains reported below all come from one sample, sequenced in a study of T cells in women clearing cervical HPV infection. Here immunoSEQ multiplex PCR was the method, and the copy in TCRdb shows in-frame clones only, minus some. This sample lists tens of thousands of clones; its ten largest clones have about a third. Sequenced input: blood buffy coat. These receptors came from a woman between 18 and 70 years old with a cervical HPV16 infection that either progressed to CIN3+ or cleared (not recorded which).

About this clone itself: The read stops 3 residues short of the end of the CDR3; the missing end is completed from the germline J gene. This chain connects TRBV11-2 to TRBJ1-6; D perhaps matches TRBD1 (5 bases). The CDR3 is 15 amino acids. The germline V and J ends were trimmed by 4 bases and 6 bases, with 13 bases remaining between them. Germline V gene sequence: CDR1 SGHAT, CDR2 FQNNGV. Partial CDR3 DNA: TGTGCCAGCAGCTACCCGGCGGGGGGTAATTCACCC. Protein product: CASSYPAGGNSP. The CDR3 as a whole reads CASSYPAGGNSPLHF. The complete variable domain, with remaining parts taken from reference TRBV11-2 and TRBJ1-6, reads EAGVAQSPRYKIIEKRQSVAFWCNPISGHATLYWYQQILGQGPKLLIQFQNNGVVDDSQLPKDRFSAERLKGVDSTLKIQPAKLEDSAVYLCASSYPAGGNSPLHFGNGTRLTVT.

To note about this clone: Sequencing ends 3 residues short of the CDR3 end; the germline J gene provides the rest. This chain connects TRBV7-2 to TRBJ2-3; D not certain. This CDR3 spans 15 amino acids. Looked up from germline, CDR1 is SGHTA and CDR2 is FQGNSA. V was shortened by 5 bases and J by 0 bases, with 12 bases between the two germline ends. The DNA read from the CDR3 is TGTGCCAGCAGCCCCGAATGGGCCAGCACAGATACG. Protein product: CASSPEWASTDT. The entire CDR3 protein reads CASSPEWASTDTQYF.

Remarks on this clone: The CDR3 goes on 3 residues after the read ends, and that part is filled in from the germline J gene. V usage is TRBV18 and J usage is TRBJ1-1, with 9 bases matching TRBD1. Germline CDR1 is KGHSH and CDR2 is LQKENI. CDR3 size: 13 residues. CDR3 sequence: CASSRDRVSEAFF. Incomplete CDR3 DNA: TGTGCCAGCTCACGGGACAGGGTATCCGAA.

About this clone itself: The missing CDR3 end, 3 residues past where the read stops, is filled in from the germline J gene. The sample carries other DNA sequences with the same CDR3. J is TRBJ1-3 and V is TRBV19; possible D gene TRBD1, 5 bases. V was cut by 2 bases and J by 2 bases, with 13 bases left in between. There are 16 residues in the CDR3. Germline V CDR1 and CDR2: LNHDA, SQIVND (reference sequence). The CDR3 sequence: CASSIPTERPGNTIYF. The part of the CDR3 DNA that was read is TGTGCCAGTAGTATACCGACAGAAAGACCTGGAAACACC.

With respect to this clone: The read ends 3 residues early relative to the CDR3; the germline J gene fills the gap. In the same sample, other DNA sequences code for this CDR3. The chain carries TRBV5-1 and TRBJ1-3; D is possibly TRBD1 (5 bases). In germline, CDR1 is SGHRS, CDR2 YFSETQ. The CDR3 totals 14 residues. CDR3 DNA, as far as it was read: TGCGCCAGCAGCTTGGAGGGTGCTAGGGGATCC. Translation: CASSLEGARGS. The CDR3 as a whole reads CASSLEGARGSIYF.

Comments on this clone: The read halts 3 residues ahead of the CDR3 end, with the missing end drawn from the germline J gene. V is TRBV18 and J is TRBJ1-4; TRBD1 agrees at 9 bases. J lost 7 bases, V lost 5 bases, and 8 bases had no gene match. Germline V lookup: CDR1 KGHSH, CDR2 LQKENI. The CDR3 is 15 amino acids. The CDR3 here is CASSVTGGAGEKLFF. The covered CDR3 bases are TGTGCCAGCTCAGTCACAGGGGGCGCGGGTGAAAAA.

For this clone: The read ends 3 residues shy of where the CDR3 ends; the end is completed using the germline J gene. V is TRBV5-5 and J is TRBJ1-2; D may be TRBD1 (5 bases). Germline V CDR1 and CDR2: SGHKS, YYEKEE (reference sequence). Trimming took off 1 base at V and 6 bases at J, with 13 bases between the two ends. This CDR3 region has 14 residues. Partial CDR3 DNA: TGTGCCAGCAGCTTGTCAGGGAATGACCATGGC. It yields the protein CASSLSGNDHG. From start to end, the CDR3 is CASSLSGNDHGYTF.

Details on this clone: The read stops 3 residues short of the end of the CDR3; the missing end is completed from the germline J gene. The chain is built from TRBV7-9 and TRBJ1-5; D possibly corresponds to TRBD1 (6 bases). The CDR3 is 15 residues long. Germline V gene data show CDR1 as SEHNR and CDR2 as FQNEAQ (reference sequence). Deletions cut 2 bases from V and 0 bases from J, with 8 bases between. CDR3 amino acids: CASSLSGDSNQPQHF. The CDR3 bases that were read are TGTGCCAGCAGCTTATCAGGGGATAGCAATCAGCCC. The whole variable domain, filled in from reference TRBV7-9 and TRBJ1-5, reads DTGVSQNPRHKITKRGQNVTFRCDPISEHNRLYWYRQTLGQGPEFLTYFQNEAQLEKSRLLSDRFSAERPKGSFSTLEIQRTEQGDSAMYLCASSLSGDSNQPQHFGDGTRLSIL.

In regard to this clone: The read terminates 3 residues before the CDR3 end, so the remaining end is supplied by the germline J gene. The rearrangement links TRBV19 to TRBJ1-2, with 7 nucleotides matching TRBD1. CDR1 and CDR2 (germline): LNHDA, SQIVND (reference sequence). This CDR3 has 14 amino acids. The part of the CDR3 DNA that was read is TGTGCCAGTAGCTTACAGGGGACAAGATACGAC. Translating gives CASSLQGTRYD. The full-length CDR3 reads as CASSLQGTRYDYTF.

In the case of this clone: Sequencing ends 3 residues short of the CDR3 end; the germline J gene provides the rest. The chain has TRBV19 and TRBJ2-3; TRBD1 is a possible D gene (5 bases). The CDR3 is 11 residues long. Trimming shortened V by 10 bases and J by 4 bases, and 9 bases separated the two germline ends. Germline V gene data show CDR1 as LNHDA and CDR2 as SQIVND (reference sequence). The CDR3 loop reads CAIRVADTQYF. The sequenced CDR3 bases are TGTGCCATCAGGGTGGCAGATACG.

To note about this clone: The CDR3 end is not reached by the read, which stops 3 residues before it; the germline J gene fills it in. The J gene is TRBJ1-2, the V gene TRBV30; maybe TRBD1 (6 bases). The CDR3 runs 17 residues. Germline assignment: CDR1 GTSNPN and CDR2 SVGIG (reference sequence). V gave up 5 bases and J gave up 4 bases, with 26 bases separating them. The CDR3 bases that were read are TGTGCCTGGGCGGAGGGGGAAACCACTACACCCGGCTATGGC. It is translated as CAWAEGETTTPGYG. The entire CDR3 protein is CAWAEGETTTPGYGYTF.

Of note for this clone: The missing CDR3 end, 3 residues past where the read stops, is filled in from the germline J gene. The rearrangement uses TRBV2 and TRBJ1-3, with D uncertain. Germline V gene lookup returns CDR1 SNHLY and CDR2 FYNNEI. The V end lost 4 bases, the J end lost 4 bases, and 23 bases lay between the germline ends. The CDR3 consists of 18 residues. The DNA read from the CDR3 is TGTGCCAGCAGTGTTGAATGGAGTCGCCAGGTTTCAGGAAACACC. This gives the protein CASSVEWSRQVSGNT. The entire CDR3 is CASSVEWSRQVSGNTIYF.

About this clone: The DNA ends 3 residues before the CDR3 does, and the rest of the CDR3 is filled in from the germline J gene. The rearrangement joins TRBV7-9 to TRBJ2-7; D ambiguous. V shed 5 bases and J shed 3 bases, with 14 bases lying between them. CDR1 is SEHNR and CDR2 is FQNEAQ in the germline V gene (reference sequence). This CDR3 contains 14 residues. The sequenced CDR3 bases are TGTGCCAGCAGCGGCGAAAGGGCAGTCTACGAG. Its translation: CASSGERAVYE. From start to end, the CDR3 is CASSGERAVYEQYF.

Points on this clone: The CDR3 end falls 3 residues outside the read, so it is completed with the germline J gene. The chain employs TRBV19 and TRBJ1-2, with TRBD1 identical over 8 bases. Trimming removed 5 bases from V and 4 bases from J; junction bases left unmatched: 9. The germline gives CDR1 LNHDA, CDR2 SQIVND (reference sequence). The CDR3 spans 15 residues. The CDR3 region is CASSLQTGASYGYTF. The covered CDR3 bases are TGTGCCAGTAGTCTCCAGACAGGGGCCAGCTATGGC.

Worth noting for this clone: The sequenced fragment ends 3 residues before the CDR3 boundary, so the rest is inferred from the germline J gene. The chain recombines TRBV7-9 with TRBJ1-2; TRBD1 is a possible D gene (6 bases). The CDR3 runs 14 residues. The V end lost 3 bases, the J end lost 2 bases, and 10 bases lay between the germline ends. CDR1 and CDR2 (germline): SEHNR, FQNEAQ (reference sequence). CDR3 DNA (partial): TGTGCCAGCAGCTTCGCGGGACAAAACTATGGC. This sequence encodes CASSFAGQNYG. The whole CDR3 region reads CASSFAGQNYGYTF.